A single sample is the source of the 14 T cell receptor beta chains below, sequenced in a study of PD-L1 blockade in urothelial cancer. Time point specified: pretreatment peripheral blood. The method was immunoSEQ multiplex PCR; TCRdb's version includes in-frame clones alone and lacks a portion of them. Of tens of thousands of clones in the sample, under 90% were seen once. Here the sequenced sample was PBMCs, taken around atezolizumab (anti-PD-L1) treatment. These receptors were collected from a man aged 65 to 85 with urothelial cancer.

The chain carries TRBV4-1 and TRBJ2-7, with D possibly being TRBD2 (6 bases). Deletions cut 6 bases from V and 4 bases from J, with 13 bases between. The CDR3 spans 13 residues. Germline V lookup: CDR1 MGHRA, CDR2 YSYEKL. The CDR3 bases are TGCGCCAGCAGTAGCGGCTTTGGGTACGAGCAGTACTTC. Protein sequence: CASSSGFGYEQYF.

The rearrangement joins TRBV2 to TRBJ2-1, with 9 bases that match TRBD1. Germline CDR1 and CDR2: SNHLY and FYNNEI. With 5 bases clipped from V and 8 bases from J, the junction kept 7 bases outside the gene matches. The CDR3 runs to 14 residues. Written as DNA, the CDR3 is TGTGCCAGCAGTAAAGGACAGGGGAGCGATGAGCAGTTCTTC. This sequence encodes CASSKGQGSDEQFF.

This rearrangement joins TRBV19 to TRBJ1-2, with 9 bases lining up with TRBD1. CDR3 length: 14 residues. The V and J ends lost 6 bases and 5 bases, in that order; junction bases with no gene match: 7. Germline loops: CDR1 LNHDA, CDR2 SQIVND (reference sequence). The CDR3 reads CASSLGQGGYGYTF. The CDR3 coding sequence is TGTGCCAGTAGCCTGGGACAGGGAGGTTATGGCTACACCTTC.

The chain is built from TRBV4-2 and TRBJ2-2; D may be TRBD2 (5 bases). Germline V gene lookup returns CDR1 LGHNA and CDR2 YNFKEQ. CDR3 length: 14 residues. Deletions cut 0 bases from V and 6 bases from J, with 8 bases between. The CDR3 bases are TGTGCCAGCAGCCAAGAGTCAGCGGCCGGGGAGCTGTTTTTT. Translation: CASSQESAAGELFF.

The rearrangement uses TRBV2 and TRBJ1-1; unclear D gene. Trimming took off 1 base at V and 3 bases at J, with 12 bases between the two ends. Germline V gene sequence: CDR1 SNHLY, CDR2 FYNNEI. The CDR3 contains 15 residues. The CDR3, as DNA: TGTGCCAGCAGTGAAGTTGGCAGAGGCTACACTGAAGCTTTCTTT. Its protein product is CASSEVGRGYTEAFF.

This chain links TRBV28 with TRBJ1-4, with 7 nucleotides matching TRBD1. CDR3 size: 13 residues. V shed 11 bases and J 7 bases; nucleotides not matched to a gene: 10. Germline V CDR1 and CDR2: MDHEN, SYDVKM. The CDR3 region has the DNA TGTGCCTGTCTACAGGGGAACGGTGAAAAACTGTTTTTT. It translates to CACLQGNGEKLFF.

The chain employs TRBV10-3 and TRBJ2-3, with 7 bases matching TRBD2. Germline assignment: CDR1 ENHRY and CDR2 SYGVKD. With V trimmed by 10 bases and J by 0 bases, 13 bases remained unmatched. The CDR3 is made up of 16 amino acids. The CDR3 region is CATGALGGGSTDTQYF. For the CDR3, the DNA is TGTGCCACCGGGGCTTTGGGCGGGGGAAGCACAGATACGCAGTATTTT.

V usage is TRBV9 and J usage is TRBJ2-1, with 9 bases identical to TRBD2. This CDR3 is 16 amino acids long. J gave up 2 bases and V 0 bases, and 3 bases lay outside the gene matches. The germline V gene encodes CDR1 SGDLS and CDR2 YYNGEE. The CDR3 sequence: CASSVVPSGAYNEQFF. The CDR3 DNA sequence: TGTGCCAGCAGCGTAGTCCCTAGCGGGGCCTACAATGAGCAGTTCTTC.

The chain couples TRBV19 to TRBJ2-2, with TRBD2 matching 15 bases. The junction had 7 bases not matched to a gene; V was cut back by 9 bases and J by 5 bases. CDR3 length: 16 amino acids. Germline CDR1 is LNHDA and CDR2 is SQIVND (reference sequence). Written as DNA, the CDR3 is TGTGCCAGCCAGGGGACTAGCGGGAGGCCGACCGGGGAGCTGTTTTTT. It yields the protein CASQGTSGRPTGELFF. Full variable domain (rest looked up from reference TRBV19 and TRBJ2-2): DGGITQSPKYLFRKEGQNVTLSCEQNLNHDAMYWYRQDPGQGLRLIYYSQIVNDFQKGDIAEGYSVSREKKESFPLTVTSAQKNPTAFYLCASQGTSGRPTGELFFGEGSRLTVL.

The chain couples TRBV5-1 to TRBJ2-5; possible D gene TRBD1, 6 bases. V was pared by 0 bases and J by 5 bases, with 11 bases between. Germline-derived CDR1 and CDR2 are SGHRS and YFSETQ. CDR3 length: 14 amino acids. CDR3 region: CASSLGQVRETQYF. CDR3 nucleotides: TGCGCCAGCAGCTTGGGACAGGTTAGGGAGACCCAGTACTTC.

V gene TRBV19 combines with J gene TRBJ1-5; TRBD1 might be the D (5 bases). Germline V lookup: CDR1 LNHDA, CDR2 SQIVND (reference sequence). V was shortened by 7 bases and J by 7 bases, with 20 bases between the two germline ends. The CDR3 consists of 15 residues. DNA for the CDR3: TGTGCCAGTAACCGGGGGATCCTGCTAAGGCAGCCCCAGCATTTT. This sequence encodes CASNRGILLRQPQHF.

The rearrangement uses TRBV6-5 and TRBJ1-1; 8 bases line up with TRBD1. The V gene's germline CDR1 is MNHEY and CDR2 SVGAGI. This CDR3 comprises 15 residues. V lost 6 bases to trimming and J lost 4 bases; unmatched junction nucleotides: 10. The CDR3 here is CASSHRQGRGTEAFF. The DNA of the CDR3 is TGTGCCAGCAGCCACCGACAGGGGCGAGGCACTGAAGCTTTCTTT.

This clone appeared a single time. The chain has TRBV7-9 and TRBJ2-3; D is uncertain. V was trimmed by 1 base and J by 4 bases, leaving 12 bases between them. Germline V CDR1 and CDR2: SEHNR, FQNEAQ (reference sequence). The CDR3 extends over 15 amino acids. The CDR3 DNA follows: TGTGCCAGCAGCTTAGAGTCCCCCAGTGCAGATACGCAGTATTTT. Amino acids: CASSLESPSADTQYF.

The chain is built from TRBV7-2 and TRBJ2-5; a possible D gene is TRBD2 (6 bases). The V gene lost 4 bases and the J gene lost 1 base, with 10 bases spanning the gap. The CDR3 sequence is 14 residues long. From germline, CDR1 is SGHTA and CDR2 FQGNSA. CDR3 bases: TGTGCCAGCAGCTATCTAGCGCCCCAAGAGACCCAGTACTTC. Translation: CASSYLAPQETQYF. Filled out from reference TRBV7-2 and TRBJ2-5, the complete variable domain reads GAGVSQSPSNKVTEKGKDVELRCDPISGHTALYWYRQSLGQGLEFLIYFQGNSAPDKSGLPSDRFSAERTGGSVSTLTIQRTQQEDSAVYLCASSYLAPQETQYFGPGTRLLVL.